What follows are 24 T cell receptor beta chains derived from one specimen sequenced in a study of identical twins. TCRdb analysed the 5' RACE reads with MiXCR anew, one entry per CDR3 protein. The sample records roughly 750,000 distinct CDR3 sequences, around 20% being singletons. These data also formed part of another study, on T cells expressing NK-cell markers.

The sequenced sample was PBMCs. All receptors derive from a woman under 30 in good health.

The chain is built from TRBV19 and TRBJ1-1; a weak D match, TRBD1 (6 bases). This CDR3 has 13 residues. Germline assignment: CDR1 LNHDA and CDR2 SQIVND (reference sequence). V lost 6 bases and J lost 3, with 11 bases in between. The CDR3 sequence is CASRDRRDTEAFF. In DNA form, the CDR3 reads TGTGCCAGTAGAGACAGGAGAGACACTGAAGCTTTCTTT.

This clonotype was counted a few times. The V gene is TRBV25-1, the J gene TRBJ2-1; D not certain. The ends were cut back, 2 bases at V and 3 bases at J, with 5 bases in the middle. The germline V gene encodes CDR1 MGHDK and CDR2 SYGVNS. The CDR3 extends over 13 amino acids. The CDR3 sequence is CASSELDYNEQFF. CDR3 sequence (DNA): TGTGCCAGCAGTGAACTAGACTACAATGAGCAGTTCTTC. The full variable domain, in which reference TRBV25-1 and TRBJ2-1 provide the parts outside the CDR3, is EADIYQTPRYLVIGTGKKITLECSQTMGHDKMYWYQQDPGMELHLIHYSYGVNSTEKGDLSSESTVSRIRTEHFPLTLESARPSHTSQYLCASSELDYNEQFFGPGTRLTVL.

The chain links TRBV7-8 to TRBJ2-2; 9 nucleotides agree with TRBD2. The CDR3 has 15 amino acids. Trimming removed 5 bases from V and 3 bases from J; junction bases left unmatched: 4. Germline assignment: CDR1 SGHVS and CDR2 FQNEAQ. The CDR3 region is CASSPWTSDTGELFF. The CDR3 nucleotides are TGTGCCAGCAGCCCGTGGACTAGCGACACCGGGGAGCTGTTTTTT.

A single count supports this clonotype. The chain carries TRBV7-2 and TRBJ2-5, with TRBD2 matching over 8 bases. The CDR3 has 17 residues. In germline, CDR1 is SGHTA, CDR2 FQGNSA. J lost 7 bases, V lost 2 bases, and 15 bases had no gene match. The CDR3 loop reads CASSLRANGRGSGTQYF. The CDR3 nucleotides are TGTGCCAGCAGCTTAAGGGCTAACGGGAGGGGGTCGGGGACCCAGTACTTC.

In its sample, this clonotype was seen a few times. V gene TRBV5-4 combines with J gene TRBJ2-3; 13 bases align to TRBD2. CDR1 and CDR2 (germline): SGHNT, YYREEE (reference sequence). The CDR3 contains 18 residues. With V trimmed by 1 base and J by 2 bases, 7 bases remained unmatched. The CDR3 nucleotides read TGTGCCAGCAGCTTGAGTCTACTAGCGGGGGGGTACACAGATACGCAGTATTTT. Protein product: CASSLSLLAGGYTDTQYF.

The chain couples TRBV4-2 to TRBJ1-4; unclear D gene. Trimming pared 0 bases from V and 0 bases from J, leaving 11 bases between. This CDR3 region has 17 residues. Germline loops: CDR1 LGHNA, CDR2 YNFKEQ. CDR3 region: CASSQERVGSTNEKLFF. The DNA of the CDR3 is TGTGCCAGCAGCCAAGAGAGAGTGGGGTCAACTAATGAAAAACTGTTTTTT.

This chain connects TRBV6-1 to TRBJ2-5; tentative D call: TRBD2 (5 bases). The CDR3 runs to 16 residues. V dropped 6 bases and J dropped 5 bases, with 22 bases sitting between them. The germline CDR1 and CDR2 sequences are MNHNS and SASEGT. The DNA of the CDR3 is TGTGCCAGCAGGGAGGCGCCGAATTTCCCCGGGGAGACCCAGTACTTC. Translation gives CASREAPNFPGETQYF.

This sequence joins TRBV7-9 and TRBJ1-2; TRBD1 might be the D (5 bases). This CDR3 has 13 amino acids. Germline CDR1 is SEHNR and CDR2 is FQNEAQ (reference sequence). The germline V and J ends were trimmed by 5 bases and 4 bases, with 11 bases remaining between them. This chain's CDR3 is CASSPREFYGYTF. CDR3 sequence (DNA): TGTGCCAGCAGCCCCAGGGAGTTCTATGGCTACACCTTC. Using reference TRBV7-9 and TRBJ1-2 for the parts outside the CDR3, the full variable domain is DTGVSQNPRHKITKRGQNVTFRCDPISEHNRLYWYRQTLGQGPEFLTYFQNEAQLEKSRLLSDRFSAERPKGSFSTLEIQRTEQGDSAMYLCASSPREFYGYTFGSGTRLTVV.

J is TRBJ2-7 and V is TRBV6-5, with 9 bases matching TRBD1. CDR3 size: 16 residues. The V and J ends lost 5 bases and 4 bases, in that order; junction bases with no gene match: 12. CDR1 and CDR2 (germline): MNHEY, SVGAGI. The CDR3 spells CASSHYRQGVNYEQYF. CDR3 DNA sequence: TGTGCCAGCAGTCACTACCGACAGGGGGTTAATTACGAGCAGTACTTC.

This clonotype was counted a single time. CDR3 sequence reads: CRGQGTRGNTEAFF. For the CDR3, the DNA is TGCAGGGGTCAGGGGACAAGGGGGAACACTGAAGCTTTCTTT. The chain carries TRBV20-1 and TRBJ1-1, with D possibly being TRBD1 (6 bases). CDR1 is DFQATT, CDR2 SNEGSKA, per germline (reference sequence). The CDR3 runs 14 residues.

This clonotype was picked up a small number of times. V usage is TRBV7-2 and J usage is TRBJ2-1, with 12 bases aligning to TRBD2. J gave up 4 bases and V 5 bases, and 6 bases lay outside the gene matches. The CDR3 sequence is 16 residues long. Per the germline V gene, CDR1 is SGHTA and CDR2 is FQGNSA. For the CDR3, the DNA is TGTGCCAGCAGCGCAGGACTAGCGGGATGGTACAATGAGCAGTTCTTC. It codes for CASSAGLAGWYNEQFF.

This clonotype was seen just once. The V gene is TRBV9, the J gene TRBJ2-5; no reliable D call. Germline CDR1 reads SGDLS; CDR2 reads YYNGEE. This CDR3 spans 16 amino acids. Trimming pared 4 bases from V and 5 bases from J, leaving 21 bases between. This chain's CDR3 is CASSRATVHHGETQYF. CDR3 sequence (DNA): TGTGCCAGCAGCCGGGCCACAGTACATCATGGGGAGACCCAGTACTTC.

This clonotype was detected only a few times. The V gene is TRBV5-6, the J gene TRBJ2-5; 10 nucleotides agree with TRBD2. With 4 bases clipped from V and 2 bases from J, the junction kept 5 bases outside the gene matches. The CDR3 has 15 amino acids. The V gene's germline CDR1 is SGHDT and CDR2 YYEEEE. This chain's CDR3 is CASSPMTSGQETQYF. In DNA, the CDR3 is TGTGCCAGCAGCCCGATGACTAGCGGGCAAGAGACCCAGTACTTC.

The V and J genes are TRBV5-4 and TRBJ2-5; 12 bases are shared with TRBD2. Germline values: CDR1 SGHNT, CDR2 YYREEE (reference sequence). CDR3 length: 15 residues. V lost 0 bases, J lost 12 bases, and 9 bases stayed unmatched. CDR3 in amino acids: CASSLDSLAGGREYF. The CDR3 DNA is TGTGCCAGCAGCTTGGATTCACTAGCGGGAGGCCGTGAGTACTTC.

The rearrangement links TRBV5-1 to TRBJ2-4; no reliable D call. The V and J ends lost 0 bases and 1 base respectively, with 8 bases between them. Germline CDR1 reads SGHRS; CDR2 reads YFSETQ. The CDR3 covers 15 residues. In nucleotides, the CDR3 is TGCGCCAGCAGCTTGGTGGAAGGGGCCAAAAACATTCAGTACTTC. Translation: CASSLVEGAKNIQYF. Based on the CDR3 plus reference TRBV5-1 and TRBJ2-4, the full variable domain is KAGVTQTPRYLIKTRGQQVTLSCSPISGHRSVSWYQQTPGQGLQFLFEYFSETQRNKGNFPGRFSGRQFSNSRSEMNVSTLELGDSALYLCASSLVEGAKNIQYFGAGTRLSVL.

This clonotype was seen many times. The CDR3 spells CASSRAGGYEQYF. CDR3 nucleotides: TGCGCCAGCAGCCGTGCCGGAGGTTACGAGCAGTACTTC. This chain links TRBV4-1 with TRBJ2-7; TRBD2 is a possible D gene (5 bases). The CDR3 consists of 13 residues. Germline assignment: CDR1 MGHRA and CDR2 YSYEKL. V gave up 4 bases and J gave up 4 bases, with 11 bases separating them.

CDR3 bases: TGTGCCAGCAGCCGACAGGGGACGAGGGGCTACGAGCAGTACTTC. Translation gives CASSRQGTRGYEQYF. V gene TRBV5-6 combines with J gene TRBJ2-7, with 8 bases that match TRBD1. Trimming cost V 4 bases and J 3 bases; bases outside gene matches: 9. In germline, CDR1 is SGHDT, CDR2 YYEEEE. This CDR3 is 15 amino acids long. Combining the CDR3 with reference TRBV5-6 and TRBJ2-7 gives the whole variable domain DAGVTQSPTHLIKTRGQQVTLRCSPKSGHDTVSWYQQALGQGPQFIFQYYEEEERQRGNFPDRFSGHQFPNYSSELNVNALLLGDSALYLCASSRQGTRGYEQYFGPGTRLTVT.

In its sample, this clonotype was seen a few times. This chain connects TRBV18 to TRBJ2-7; D possibly corresponds to TRBD1 (6 bases). The CDR3 is made up of 15 amino acids. The V end was cut by 4 bases, the J end by 4 bases, with 17 bases between. Germline V CDR1 and CDR2: KGHSH, LQKENI. Here the CDR3 DNA reads TGTGCCAGCTCACTAAATCTGGACAGTCCGTACGAGCAGTACTTC. Its translation is CASSLNLDSPYEQYF.

This clonotype was detected only once. This rearrangement joins TRBV5-1 to TRBJ2-5; 8 nucleotides align to TRBD1. CDR1 and CDR2 from the germline V gene are SGHRS and YFSETQ. V was pared by 0 bases and J by 4 bases, with 8 bases of the junction left unmatched. CDR3 length: 16 amino acids. CDR3 residues: CASSLAIGQGGETQYF. The CDR3 bases are TGCGCCAGCAGCTTGGCCATAGGACAGGGTGGAGAGACCCAGTACTTC.

This clonotype was detected only once. The chain combines TRBV9 with TRBJ2-1; 7 bases are a match to TRBD2. There are 16 residues in the CDR3. The germline gives CDR1 SGDLS, CDR2 YYNGEE. The trim removed 4 bases at V and 7 bases at J, leaving 14 bases unmatched. CDR3 sequence (DNA): TGTGCCAGCAGCCTCTGGGGGAGGCCCGGGGGGAATGAGCAGTTCTTC. Its protein is CASSLWGRPGGNEQFF.

V gene TRBV6-1 combines with J gene TRBJ2-2; 7 bases are a match to TRBD1. After removal of 7 bases from V and 5 bases from J, the junction contained 7 bases not matched to a gene. The CDR3 has 14 amino acids. CDR1 is MNHNS, CDR2 SASEGT, per germline. The CDR3 DNA is TGTGCCAGCATCGCGACAGGGATTACCGGGGAGCTGTTTTTT. Its translation is CASIATGITGELFF.

The chain has TRBV12-3 or TRBV12-4 and TRBJ2-7; TRBD2 matches at 10 bases. The CDR3 spans 18 residues. The V and J ends lost 11 bases and 2 bases, in that order; junction bases with no gene match: 21. CDR3 region: CAFSSSSLGTSEAYEQYF. CDR3 sequence (DNA): TGTGCCTTCAGTTCCTCATCGTTAGGGACTAGCGAAGCCTACGAGCAGTACTTC.

This clonotype was counted only a few times. This CDR3 reads CASSPLAGVDEQYF. The CDR3 coding sequence is TGTGCCAGCTCACCACTAGCGGGAGTCGACGAGCAGTACTTC. The rearrangement uses TRBV18 and TRBJ2-7; 9 nucleotides line up with TRBD2. V lost 1 base, J lost 5 bases, and 3 bases stayed unmatched. This CDR3 has 14 amino acids. The V gene's germline CDR1 is KGHSH and CDR2 LQKENI.

The CDR3 is CRETGQENYGYTF. In DNA form, the CDR3 reads TGCAGGGAGACAGGGCAAGAGAACTATGGCTACACCTTC. The chain joins TRBV29-1 to TRBJ1-2, with 7 bases lining up with TRBD1. Looked up from germline, CDR1 is SQVTM and CDR2 is ANQGSEA. This CDR3 comprises 13 residues.